This TCR beta chain was obtained from a study of blood T cell repertoires in COVID-19. Overall study context: The cDNA or gDNA used as material had been derived from T cells, B-cell-depleted T cells, or PBMCs.

In the authors' methods: Reference gene primers were amplified, and this amplification served to estimate nucleated cell counts. The repertoire was sequenced with immunoSEQ multiplex PCR; TCRdb's copy has only in-frame clones and lacks some. V and J calls and clone size are given by that table; D and trimming were obtained from the DNA. This table holds around 200,000 clones, less than 85% found once. CDR3 size: 15 residues. The junction had 6 bases not matched to a gene; V was cut back by 6 bases and J by 0 bases. CDR1 and CDR2 from the germline V gene are SEHNR and FQNEAQ (reference sequence). This chain connects TRBV7-9 to TRBJ1-2, with TRBD1 matching 8 bases. Sample: peripheral blood. The source is a human donor in a cohort sampled during active COVID-19. CDR3 bases: TGTGCCAGCAGTTCGCGGACAGGGTCTAACTATGGCTACACCTTC. Its translation is CASSSRTGSNYGYTF.